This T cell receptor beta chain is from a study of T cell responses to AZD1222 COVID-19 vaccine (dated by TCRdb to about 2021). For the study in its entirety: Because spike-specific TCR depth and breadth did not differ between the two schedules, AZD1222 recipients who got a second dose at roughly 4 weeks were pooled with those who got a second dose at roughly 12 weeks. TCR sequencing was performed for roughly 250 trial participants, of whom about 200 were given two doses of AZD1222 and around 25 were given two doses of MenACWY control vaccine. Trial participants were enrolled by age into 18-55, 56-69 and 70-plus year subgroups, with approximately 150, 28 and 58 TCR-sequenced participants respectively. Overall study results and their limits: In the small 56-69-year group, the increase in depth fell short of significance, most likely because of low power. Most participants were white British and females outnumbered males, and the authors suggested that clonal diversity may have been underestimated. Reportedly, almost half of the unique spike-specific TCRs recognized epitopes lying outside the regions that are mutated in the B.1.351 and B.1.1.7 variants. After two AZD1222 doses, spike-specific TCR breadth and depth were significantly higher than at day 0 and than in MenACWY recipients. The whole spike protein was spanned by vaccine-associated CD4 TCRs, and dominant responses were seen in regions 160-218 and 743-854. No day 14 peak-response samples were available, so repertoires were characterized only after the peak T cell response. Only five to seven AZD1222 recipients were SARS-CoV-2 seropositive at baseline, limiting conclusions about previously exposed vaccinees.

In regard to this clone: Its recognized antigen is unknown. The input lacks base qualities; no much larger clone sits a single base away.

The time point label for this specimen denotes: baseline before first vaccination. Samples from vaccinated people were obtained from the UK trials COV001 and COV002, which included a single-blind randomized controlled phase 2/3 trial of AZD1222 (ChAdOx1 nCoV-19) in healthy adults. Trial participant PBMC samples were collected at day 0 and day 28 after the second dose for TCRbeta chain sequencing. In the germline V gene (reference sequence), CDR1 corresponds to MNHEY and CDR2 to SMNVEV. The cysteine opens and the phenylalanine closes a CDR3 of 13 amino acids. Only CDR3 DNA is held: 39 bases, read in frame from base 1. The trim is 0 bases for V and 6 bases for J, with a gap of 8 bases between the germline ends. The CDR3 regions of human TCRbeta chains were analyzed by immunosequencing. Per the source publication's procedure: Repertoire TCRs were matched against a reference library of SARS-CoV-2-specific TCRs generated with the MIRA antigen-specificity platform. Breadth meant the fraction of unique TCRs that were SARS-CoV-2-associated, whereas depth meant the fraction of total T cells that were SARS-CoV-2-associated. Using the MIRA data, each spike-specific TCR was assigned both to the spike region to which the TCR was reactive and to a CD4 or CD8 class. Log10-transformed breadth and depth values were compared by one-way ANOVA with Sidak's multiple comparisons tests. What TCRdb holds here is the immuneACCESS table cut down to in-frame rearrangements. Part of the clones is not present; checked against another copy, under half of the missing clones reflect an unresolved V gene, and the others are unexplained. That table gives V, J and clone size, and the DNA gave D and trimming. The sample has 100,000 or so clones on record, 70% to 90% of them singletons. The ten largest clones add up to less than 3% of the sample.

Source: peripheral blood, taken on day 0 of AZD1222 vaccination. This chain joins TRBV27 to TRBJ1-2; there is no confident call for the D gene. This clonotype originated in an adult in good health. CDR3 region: CASSLSVTHGYTF. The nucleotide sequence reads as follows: TGTGCCAGCAGTTTATCCGTTACGCATGGCTACACCTTC.